The 10 T cell receptor beta chains reported below all come from one sample, sequenced in a study of blood T cells in healthy people across ages (dated by TCRdb to the mid-2010s). Libraries were constructed by 5' RACE. TCRdb shows the sequencer as Illumina HiSeq 2500. A second roughly 7 to 12 cycle PCR used a sample-barcoded 5' primer and a J-beta primer mix. TCRdb reanalyzed the raw reads on its own, using fastp at Q25 for trimming and MiXCR for clone calling, and kept in-frame beta chains. When rows share a CDR3 protein, they turn into one entry using the most common DNA and genes. The sample table shows fewer than 950,000 distinct CDR3 sequences, and 36% are seen once. The top ten clonotypes cover approximately 13% of the sample. The sequenced sample was blood. Every receptor here comes from a man aged 18 to 35 in good health.

The chain has TRBV12-3 or TRBV12-4 and TRBJ2-5, with D unclear. The V and J ends lost 8 bases and 13 bases respectively, with 17 bases between them. This CDR3 has 11 residues. CDR3 sequence: CASSRYEGLYF. CDR3 DNA sequence: TGTGCCAGCTCGAGGTACGAAGGGCTGTACTTC.

V is TRBV4-2 and J is TRBJ2-7; no definite D call. This CDR3 has 14 amino acids. The ends were cut back, 0 bases at V and 7 bases at J, with 13 bases in the middle. Germline loops: CDR1 LGHNA, CDR2 YNFKEQ. CDR3 loop: CASSQEVIRNEQYF. As DNA, the CDR3 is TGTGCCAGCAGCCAAGAAGTTATTCGGAATGAGCAGTACTTC.

This chain uses TRBV9 with TRBJ2-3; no clear D gene. The V gene lost 4 bases and the J gene lost 5 bases, with 5 bases spanning the gap. This CDR3 is built from 11 residues. Germline-derived CDR1 and CDR2 are SGDLS and YYNGEE. Here the CDR3 reads CASSPVDTQYF. The DNA of the CDR3 is TGTGCCAGCAGCCCCGTAGATACGCAGTATTTT.

The chain has TRBV21-1 and TRBJ2-6; TRBD1 was called by the table and not checked on the DNA. TRBV21-1 constitutes a pseudogene. This CDR3 spans 18 amino acids. In DNA form, the CDR3 reads TGTGCCAGCATCTCCCCCTTACAGGGTGGTGCGCGGGCCAACGTCCTGACTTTC. Its protein product is CASISPLQGGARANVLTF.

The chain carries TRBV6-6 and TRBJ1-5; TRBD1 matches 8 bases. The CDR3 has 16 amino acids. Trimming at V came to 1 base and at J to 3 bases, leaving 5 bases not matched to a gene. Germline lookup yields CDR1 MNHNY and CDR2 SVGAGI (reference sequence). CDR3 nucleotide sequence: TGTGCCAGCAGTTACTATGGGACAGGCAACAATCAGCCCCAGCATTTT. Its protein is CASSYYGTGNNQPQHF.

The chain recombines TRBV4-2 with TRBJ2-1; D ambiguous. The CDR3 spans 15 residues. V lost 0 bases, J lost 7 bases, and 13 bases lay in between. Germline V gene sequence: CDR1 LGHNA, CDR2 YNFKEQ. The CDR3 DNA reads TGTGCCAGCAGCCAAGACCGGAAGGCTCGGAATGAGCAGTTCTTC. It encodes CASSQDRKARNEQFF.

The chain has TRBV5-1 and TRBJ2-1; D is unresolved. CDR3 size: 13 residues. Per germline, CDR1 SGHRS and CDR2 YFSETQ. V was shortened by 0 bases and J by 6 bases, with 7 bases between the two germline ends. The CDR3 protein is CASSLAWANEQFF. As DNA, the CDR3 is TGCGCCAGCAGCTTGGCCTGGGCCAATGAGCAGTTCTTC. The whole variable domain, remainder taken from reference TRBV5-1 and TRBJ2-1, is KAGVTQTPRYLIKTRGQQVTLSCSPISGHRSVSWYQQTPGQGLQFLFEYFSETQRNKGNFPGRFSGRQFSNSRSEMNVSTLELGDSALYLCASSLAWANEQFFGPGTRLTVL.

The chain has TRBV2 and TRBJ2-1; possible D gene TRBD2, 5 bases. Germline V gene sequence: CDR1 SNHLY, CDR2 FYNNEI. The CDR3 spans 11 residues. Trimming took 5 bases from V and 11 from J, leaving 10 bases between them. CDR3 sequence (DNA): TGTGCCAGCAGTCCCGCGGGCCAGCAGTTCTTC. It is translated as CASSPAGQQFF. Full variable domain (missing parts from reference TRBV2 and TRBJ2-1): EPEVTQTPSHQVTQMGQEVILRCVPISNHLYFYWYRQILGQKVEFLVSFYNNEISEKSEIFDDQFSVERPDGSNFTLKIRSTKLEDSAMYFCASSPAGQQFFGPGTRLTVL.

This clonotype was counted a few times. The chain uses TRBV20-1 and TRBJ2-1; D unresolved. This CDR3 is 10 amino acids long. V dropped 0 bases and J dropped 8 bases, with 2 bases sitting between them. Germline V gene lookup returns CDR1 DFQATT and CDR2 SNEGSKA (reference sequence). CDR3 nucleotides: TGCAGTGCTAGAGATTATGAGCAGTTCTTC. Its translation: CSARDYEQFF.

V and J are TRBV7-3 and TRBJ2-2, with 12 bases matching TRBD2. The CDR3 has 16 residues. With V trimmed by 5 bases and J by 4 bases, 5 bases remained unmatched. Looked up from germline, CDR1 is SGHTA and CDR2 is FQGTGA. CDR3 sequence (DNA): TGTGCCAGCAGCCAAAGACTAGCGGGGGTCACCGGGGAGCTGTTTTTT. Its translation: CASSQRLAGVTGELFF. Supplemented by reference TRBV7-3 and TRBJ2-2, the full variable domain reads GAGVSQTPSNKVTEKGKYVELRCDPISGHTALYWYRQSLGQGPEFLIYFQGTGAADDSGLPNDRFFAVRPEGSVSTLKIQRTERGDSAVYLCASSQRLAGVTGELFFGEGSRLTVL.